The clone carrying this T cell receptor beta chain showed up just a few times. CDR1 and CDR2 (germline): MNHEY, SVGAGI. This CDR3 spans 12 amino acids. Trimming cost V 5 bases and J 9 bases; bases outside gene matches: 6. These data come from a study of blood T cell repertoires in COVID-19. Profiled with immunoSEQ multiplex PCR; TCRdb holds only in-frame clones, not every one. The sample yields around 60,000 clones, around 83% seen once. Sequences were obtained from peripheral blood. The V gene is TRBV6-5, the J gene TRBJ1-1; 7 bases align to TRBD1. This sequence originates from a man between 50 and 59 years old with COVID-19, enrolled during active disease. CDR3 sequence: CASSTYRGQAFF. CDR3 DNA: TGTGCCAGCAGTACTTACAGGGGCCAAGCTTTCTTT.